What follows are 24 T cell receptor beta chains derived from one specimen sequenced in a study of regulatory T cells in long-lasting Graves disease. Combining iRepertoire HTBI primers with Arm-PCR of CDR3 regions, the authors built TCR beta libraries. TCRdb used MiXCR to reprocess the multiplex PCR reads, holding one entry per CDR3 protein. The sample lists over 650,000 distinct CDR3 sequences; about 32% were seen once. Sample time point: persistent/refractory GD, antithyroid drugs over 5 years with positive TRAb. RNA extracted from PBMCs served as the sequencing template. The sequencing used peripheral blood mononuclear cells (PBMCs), collected when the disease was refractory, from a patient treated with antithyroid drugs. These receptors were taken from a female donor with Graves disease.

This clonotype turned up a few times. This sequence joins TRBV25-1 and TRBJ2-5; D may be TRBD2 (7 bases). In germline, CDR1 is MGHDK, CDR2 SYGVNS. Trimming stripped 8 bases from V and 4 bases from J, with 23 bases between. The CDR3 consists of 16 residues. The chain's CDR3 is CASAEGGGGPRETQYF. In DNA, the CDR3 is TGTGCCAGCGCTGAAGGAGGGGGAGGGCCGAGAGAGACCCAGTACTTC.

This clonotype has ten or more counts. The chain couples TRBV28 to TRBJ1-4; TRBD1 aligns across 9 bases. The CDR3 is 16 residues long. V was clipped by 5 bases and J by 6 bases; unmatched bases: 10. Germline V lookup: CDR1 MDHEN, CDR2 SYDVKM. The CDR3 is CASSPNRGRKYEKLFF. The CDR3 DNA sequence: TGTGCCAGCAGTCCAAACAGGGGGCGTAAATATGAAAAACTGTTTTTT.

The chain links TRBV19 to TRBJ2-6; no clear D. Germline CDR1 is LNHDA and CDR2 is SQIVND (reference sequence). V lost 2 bases, J lost 4 bases, and 9 bases lay in between. The CDR3 runs 15 residues. This CDR3 is CASSIPEIGANVLTF. The CDR3 DNA reads as TGTGCCAGTAGTATACCTGAAATCGGGGCCAACGTCCTGACTTTC.

The V gene is TRBV6-2 or TRBV6-3, the J gene TRBJ2-7; 12 nucleotides agree with TRBD2. This CDR3 has 16 amino acids. Germline-derived CDR1 and CDR2 are MNHEY and SVGEGT. The V and J ends lost 6 bases and 6 bases, in that order; junction bases with no gene match: 12. CDR3 region: CASRERLAGAIAEQYF. Here the CDR3 DNA reads TGTGCCAGCAGGGAAAGACTAGCGGGAGCTATAGCCGAGCAGTACTTC.

In this sample, this clonotype turned up a few times. This rearrangement joins TRBV11-2 to TRBJ1-3, with 9 bases matching TRBD1. Trimming at V came to 7 bases and at J to 1 base, leaving 11 bases not matched to a gene. Germline V gene data show CDR1 as SGHAT and CDR2 as FQNNGV. The CDR3 runs to 17 residues. The CDR3 protein is CASIPSGQGLSGNTIYF. The CDR3 region has the DNA TGTGCCAGCATTCCCTCGGGACAGGGACTTTCTGGAAACACCATATATTTT.

The chain recombines TRBV20-1 with TRBJ1-2; D perhaps matches TRBD1 (6 bases). Germline lookup yields CDR1 DFQATT and CDR2 SNEGSKA (reference sequence). V was shortened by 0 bases and J by 8 bases, with 13 bases between the two germline ends. The CDR3 covers 13 residues. As DNA, the CDR3 is TGCAGTGCTAGAGATTGGGGGGCCAGGGGCTACACCTTC. It encodes CSARDWGARGYTF.

This clonotype was picked up a small number of times. The chain combines TRBV11-2 with TRBJ1-1, with D unresolved. CDR1 SGHAT and CDR2 FQNNGV come from the germline V gene. CDR3 length: 13 residues. Trimming shortened V by 7 bases and J by 3 bases, and 12 bases separated the two germline ends. The DNA for the CDR3 is TGTGCCAGCACCTTTCAAAGGGACACTGAAGCTTTCTTT. Translation gives CASTFQRDTEAFF.

The chain couples TRBV11-2 to TRBJ1-2; D unresolved. The V and J ends lost 3 bases and 4 bases respectively, with 12 bases between them. Germline values: CDR1 SGHAT, CDR2 FQNNGV. The CDR3 is made up of 14 amino acids. The DNA for the CDR3 is TGTGCCAGCAGCTTGAGGGCAGGCCTCTATGGCTACACCTTC. Translated: CASSLRAGLYGYTF. The full variable domain, completed using reference TRBV11-2 and TRBJ1-2, is EAGVAQSPRYKIIEKRQSVAFWCNPISGHATLYWYQQILGQGPKLLIQFQNNGVVDDSQLPKDRFSAERLKGVDSTLKIQPAKLEDSAVYLCASSLRAGLYGYTFGSGTRLTVV.

This clonotype has just a few counts. The CDR3 nucleotides read TGCGCCAGCAAAGCGGGAGTTGGCAATGAGCAGTTCTTC. Amino acid sequence: CASKAGVGNEQFF. V gene TRBV5-1 combines with J gene TRBJ2-1, with TRBD2 matching over 8 bases. Germline-derived CDR1 and CDR2 are SGHRS and YFSETQ. This CDR3 has 13 residues. The junction had 5 bases not matched to a gene; V was cut back by 6 bases and J by 6 bases.

The J gene is TRBJ1-5, the V gene TRBV28, with a weak D call TRBD1 (6 bases). V gave up 5 bases and J gave up 5 bases, with 13 bases separating them. The CDR3 is made up of 14 amino acids. Germline V gene data show CDR1 as MDHEN and CDR2 as SYDVKM. The CDR3 DNA follows: TGTGCCAGCAGTCCCAGGACAGATGATCAGCCCCAGCATTTT. This sequence encodes CASSPRTDDQPQHF.

This clonotype occurred many times. The J gene is TRBJ1-2, the V gene TRBV28; perhaps TRBD1 as D (5 bases). Between the trimmed V and J ends, which lost 5 bases and 7 bases, there was a span of 17 bases. This CDR3 has 14 residues. Germline-derived CDR1 and CDR2 are MDHEN and SYDVKM. The CDR3 is CASSPTGAGGGYTF. The DNA of the CDR3 is TGTGCCAGCAGTCCCACTGGGGCTGGGGGTGGCTACACCTTC.

The chain links TRBV18 to TRBJ1-2; the D gene is possibly TRBD1 (5 bases). CDR3 size: 13 residues. V was clipped by 2 bases and J by 7 bases, with 11 bases between them. Germline V lookup: CDR1 KGHSH, CDR2 LQKENI. CDR3 loop: CASSPGGTTGYTF. The CDR3 nucleotides read TGTGCCAGCTCACCAGGAGGGACCACTGGCTACACCTTC.

The chain combines TRBV7-9 with TRBJ2-7; D may be TRBD2 (5 bases). This CDR3 spans 12 amino acids. CDR1 SEHNR and CDR2 FQNEAQ come from the germline V gene (reference sequence). V lost 1 base, J lost 6 bases, and 7 bases lay in between. CDR3 sequence: CASSLGTVEQYF. The DNA of the CDR3 is TGTGCCAGCAGCTTAGGGACTGTCGAGCAGTACTTC.

This clonotype turned up a few times. The chain recombines TRBV2 with TRBJ2-2, with 14 bases identical to TRBD2. Unmatched junction bases numbered 2, after V lost 8 bases and J lost 6 bases. The CDR3 has 14 amino acids. Per germline, CDR1 SNHLY and CDR2 FYNNEI. CDR3 DNA sequence: TGTGCCAGCGGACTAGCGGGAGGCCCCGGGGAGCTGTTTTTT. It specifies CASGLAGGPGELFF.

V and J are TRBV12-3 or TRBV12-4 and TRBJ2-4; D might be TRBD1 (8 bases). Trimming removed 4 bases from V and 8 bases from J, with 15 bases in between. This CDR3 has 14 amino acids. Here the CDR3 reads CASSSYRGGDIQYF. The CDR3 DNA is TGTGCCAGCAGTTCTTACAGGGGGGGAGACATTCAGTACTTC.

This clonotype was detected ten times or more. This sequence joins TRBV12-3 or TRBV12-4 and TRBJ1-5; D is undetermined. This CDR3 contains 14 residues. Trimming shortened V by 5 bases and J by 5 bases, and 13 bases separated the two germline ends. The CDR3, as DNA: TGTGCCAGCAGTGCGACACTTAGATATCAGCCCCAGCATTTT. It translates to CASSATLRYQPQHF.

This clonotype was counted a few times. V and J are TRBV10-3 and TRBJ1-5; no clear D. The CDR3 is made up of 14 amino acids. V lost 9 bases and J 3 bases, leaving 15 bases between the germline ends. Germline loops: CDR1 ENHRY, CDR2 SYGVKD. CDR3 region: CAIRDSGPNQPQHF. The DNA of the CDR3 is TGTGCCATTCGAGACTCAGGTCCCAATCAGCCCCAGCATTTT.

This clonotype occurred a few times. The J gene is TRBJ1-1, the V gene TRBV11-2, with TRBD1 matching 7 bases. With 5 bases clipped from V and 1 base from J, the junction kept 7 bases outside the gene matches. The germline gives CDR1 SGHAT, CDR2 FQNNGV. CDR3 length: 15 amino acids. The CDR3 is CASSTQTGSNTEAFF. DNA of the CDR3: TGTGCCAGCAGCACCCAGACAGGGTCGAACACTGAAGCTTTCTTT.

This clonotype has ten or more counts. V usage is TRBV7-2 and J usage is TRBJ1-2, with D unclear. Germline CDR1 reads SGHTA; CDR2 reads FQGNSA. V was shortened by 1 base and J by 1 base, with 13 bases between the two germline ends. The CDR3 is 16 residues long. The CDR3 DNA follows: TGTGCCAGCAGCTTAGATCGTCGGGCGGGTAACTATGGCTACACCTTC. Protein sequence: CASSLDRRAGNYGYTF.

This chain joins TRBV20-1 and TRBJ2-7; 10 bases map to TRBD2. This CDR3 comprises 14 residues. Looked up from germline, CDR1 is DFQATT and CDR2 is SNEGSKA (reference sequence). J gave up 5 bases and V 6 bases, and 10 bases lay outside the gene matches. CDR3 bases: TGCAGTGCCCGACCTAGCGGGAGTTACCACGAGCAGTACTTC. Its translation: CSARPSGSYHEQYF.

This clonotype was counted at least ten times. This chain links TRBV6-5 with TRBJ2-5; possibly TRBD2 for D (6 bases). Trimming shortened V by 4 bases and J by 3 bases, and 18 bases separated the two germline ends. The germline CDR1 and CDR2 sequences are MNHEY and SVGAGI. This CDR3 is built from 16 residues. The DNA for the CDR3 is TGTGCCAGCAGTTTTTGGAACCGGGACTCCAAAGAGACCCAGTACTTC. Its protein is CASSFWNRDSKETQYF.

This rearrangement joins TRBV20-1 to TRBJ1-1; weak D call: TRBD1 (5 bases). The CDR3 is 14 residues long. The germline V gene has CDR1 DFQATT and CDR2 SNEGSKA (reference sequence). The V gene lost 5 bases and the J gene lost 5 bases, with 18 bases spanning the gap. The CDR3 reads CSAGAGVSRTEAFF. The DNA of the CDR3 is TGCAGTGCTGGGGCGGGGGTCTCGAGGACTGAAGCTTTCTTT.

The rearrangement uses TRBV3-1 and TRBJ1-1; D is perhaps TRBD1 (6 bases). The ends were cut back, 1 base at V and 8 bases at J, with 11 bases in the middle. The CDR3 is 13 residues long. Germline V lookup: CDR1 LGHDT, CDR2 YNNKEL (reference sequence). The DNA of the CDR3 is TGTGCCAGCAGCCAAGCCCCACAGGGCGAAGCTTTCTTT. This codes for CASSQAPQGEAFF.

The chain links TRBV7-9 to TRBJ1-4, with TRBD1 matching over 7 bases. This CDR3 is built from 13 residues. Germline V lookup: CDR1 SEHNR, CDR2 FQNEAQ (reference sequence). V shed 7 bases, J shed 6 bases, and the junction held 5 bases outside the gene matches. DNA for the CDR3: TGTGCCAGCACTATAGGGGGCGATGAAAAACTGTTTTTT. It codes for CASTIGGDEKLFF. Combining the CDR3 with reference TRBV7-9 and TRBJ1-4 gives the whole variable domain DTGVSQNPRHKITKRGQNVTFRCDPISEHNRLYWYRQTLGQGPEFLTYFQNEAQLEKSRLLSDRFSAERPKGSFSTLEIQRTEQGDSAMYLCASTIGGDEKLFFGSGTQLSVL.